The 10 T cell receptor beta chains below come from one sample, sequenced in a study of blood T cells in healthy people across ages. Alongside a J-beta primer mix, a sample-barcoded 5' primer served in a second PCR lasting 7 to 11 cycles. One entry per CDR3 protein results from TCRdb running MiXCR on the 5' RACE reads. The profile shows 850,000 to 950,000 distinct CDR3 sequences, 25% to 30% of them singletons. The sequenced material came from blood. These receptors originate from a woman aged 80 or over in good health.

Regarding this clonotype: A much more abundant neighbour one base away suggests this may be a read error. The chain couples TRBV12-3 or TRBV12-4 to TRBJ2-3; the match to TRBD2 covers 7 bases. The CDR3 contains 14 residues. Here the CDR3 reads CTSSFSGGGDTQYF. The CDR3 nucleotides read TGTACCAGCAGTTTCTCGGGGGGTGGAGATACGCAGTATTTT.

This clonotype was picked up one time. A much more abundant neighbour one base away suggests this may be a read error. This sequence joins TRBV11-3 and TRBJ2-5; D gene unclear. The CDR3 loop spans 13 amino acids. Germline loops: CDR1 SGHNT, CDR2 YENEEA. V lost 5 bases, J lost 2 bases, and 9 bases lay in between. DNA of the CDR3: TGTGCCAGCAGCGCGGACCGACAAGAGACCCAGTACTTC. Protein sequence: CASSADRQETQYF. Using reference TRBV11-3 and TRBJ2-5 for the parts outside the CDR3, the full variable domain is EAGVVQSPRYKIIEKKQPVAFWCNPISGHNTLYWYLQNLGQGPELLIRYENEEAVDDSQLPKDRFSAERLKGVDSTLKIQPAELGDSAVYLCASSADRQETQYFGPGTRLLVL.

This clonotype has ten or more counts. The chain uses TRBV7-2 and TRBJ1-4; D call uncertain. Germline CDR1 SGHTA, CDR2 FQGNSA. Between the trimmed V and J ends, which lost 0 bases and 0 bases, there was a span of 8 bases. This CDR3 has 16 amino acids. CDR3: CASSLAGLSTNEKLFF. The CDR3 DNA reads as TGTGCCAGCAGCTTAGCAGGCCTTTCAACTAATGAAAAACTGTTTTTT.

At least ten counts were recorded for this clonotype. This rearrangement joins TRBV7-6 to TRBJ2-5; 7 bases fit TRBD2. Germline-derived CDR1 and CDR2 are SGHVS and FNYEAQ. V lost 4 bases and J lost 9; bases outside the gene matches: 17. The CDR3 contains 16 residues. CDR3 protein: CASSSSGGLAQLAQYF. The CDR3 bases are TGTGCCAGCAGCTCGTCGGGGGGTCTGGCCCAATTGGCCCAGTACTTC.

This clonotype was found many times. The chain recombines TRBV6-5 with TRBJ2-5, with D unclear. Germline V gene sequence: CDR1 MNHEY, CDR2 SVGAGI. This CDR3 comprises 20 residues. Trimming took 4 bases from V and 2 from J, leaving 29 bases between them. This chain's CDR3 is CASSSYSSPRHRRTQETQYF. As DNA, the CDR3 is TGTGCCAGCAGTTCCTACAGCTCCCCTCGGCACCGTCGAACTCAAGAGACCCAGTACTTC.

This clonotype was counted a few times. In DNA form, the CDR3 reads TGTGCCAGCAGCCATACCCAGGGGGTTGTAAATCAGCCCCAGCATTTT. Amino acids: CASSHTQGVVNQPQHF. This rearrangement joins TRBV7-9 to TRBJ1-5, with TRBD1 matching 7 bases. This CDR3 has 16 amino acids. Trimming cost V 5 bases and J 4 bases; bases outside gene matches: 11. Germline CDR1 reads SEHNR; CDR2 reads FQNEAQ (reference sequence).

This clonotype has at least ten counts. The chain couples TRBV7-2 to TRBJ2-5; TRBD2 agrees at 7 bases. The J segment lost 4 bases and the V segment lost 1 base, leaving 6 bases of the junction unmatched. The CDR3 has 15 residues. The germline V gene has CDR1 SGHTA and CDR2 FQGNSA. The CDR3 DNA follows: TGTGCCAGCAGCTTAGTGGGGGGGGGACGAGAGACCCAGTACTTC. Translating gives CASSLVGGGRETQYF.

This sequence joins TRBV3-1 and TRBJ1-1; D is ambiguous. V gave up 2 bases and J gave up 5 bases, with 12 bases separating them. Germline V CDR1 and CDR2: LGHDT, YNNKEL (reference sequence). The CDR3 sequence is 14 residues long. The CDR3 sequence is CASSQMVGRTEAFF. For the CDR3, the DNA is TGTGCCAGCAGCCAAATGGTTGGGAGGACTGAAGCTTTCTTT.

In this sample, this clonotype turned up many times. The chain couples TRBV12-3 or TRBV12-4 to TRBJ2-6; D unresolved. The CDR3 sequence is 15 residues long. The V and J ends lost 6 bases and 0 bases respectively, with 9 bases between them. This CDR3 is CASRPGSSGANVLTF. The CDR3 region has the DNA TGTGCCAGCAGACCTGGTAGCTCTGGGGCCAACGTCCTGACTTTC.

This clonotype occurred a few times. A single base separates this from a much larger clone, so it may be a read error. This chain uses TRBV6-2 or TRBV6-3 with TRBJ2-1, with unresolved D. This CDR3 has 14 amino acids. The ends were cut back, 0 bases at V and 6 bases at J, with 9 bases in the middle. The germline CDR1 and CDR2 sequences are MNHEY and SVGEGT. This CDR3 is CASSYSRLSNEQFF. The CDR3 bases are TGTGCCAGCAGTTACTCTCGCCTTAGCAATGAGCAGTTCTTC.